This T cell receptor beta chain came from a study of blood T cell repertoires in COVID-19. The wider study: Samples taken during acute and convalescent COVID-19 were collected in the United States, Italy and Spain. PBMCs, B-cell-depleted T cells, or T cells provided the cDNA or gDNA that made up the material.

V lost 6 bases, J lost 9 bases, and 9 bases lay in between. This CDR3 spans 12 amino acids. Per germline, CDR1 MNHEY and CDR2 SVGAGI. Generated by immunoSEQ multiplex PCR, the TCRdb table keeps only in-frame clones and is missing some. The sample lists some 150,000 clones, roughly three quarters seen once, with less than 5.5% in the top ten. The sequencing sample was made of peripheral blood. The chain carries TRBV6-5 and TRBJ1-6; D is unclear. The sequence derives from a man in his sixties with acute or convalescent COVID-19. This chain's CDR3 is CASSVSPSPLHF. The DNA of the CDR3 is TGTGCCAGCAGCGTAAGCCCTTCACCCCTCCACTTT.